This TCR beta chain was identified in a study of T cells in Graves' hyperthyroidism and ophthalmopathy. TCR beta CDR3 sequences were amplified from RNA transcripts. HTBI primers drove first-round RT-PCR of the TCR CDR3. TCRdb reanalysed the multiplex PCR reads using MiXCR and keeps one entry per CDR3 protein. Of some 420,000 distinct CDR3 sequences in the sample, approximately 15% were seen once. Notes on this clonotype: Germline and junction disagree at one end, which may indicate a read error.

The study enrolled patients aged 18 to 65 with newly diagnosed hyperthyroidism of under 2 months' duration. Clinical symptoms, serum thyroxine and TRAb, thyroid ultrasound and orbital computed tomography together formed the diagnostic basis. Germline V CDR1 and CDR2: MNHEY, SVGAGI. This CDR3 comprises 15 residues. The rearrangement links TRBV6-5 to TRBJ2-1; TRBD2 aligns across 7 bases. This clonotype originated in a woman younger than 30 with Graves' hyperthyroidism. The material sequenced was blood. CDR3 DNA: TGTGCCAGCAGTTACGTTAGGCGGGAGTACAATGAGCAGCTCTTC. It codes for CASSYVRREYNEQLF.